The rows below give T cell receptor beta chains drawn from one sample of a study of blood T cell repertoires in COVID-19. Profiling relied on immunoSEQ multiplex PCR, and the TCRdb table lists in-frame clones only, not all of them. The sample has some 48,000 clones; 85% to 95% are singletons. The sequenced sample was peripheral blood. The receptor source for this set is a man aged 55 to 70 with COVID-19, enrolled during active disease. Each CDR3 is given with its conserved first and last residue. A D gene is named only where the DNA matches it firmly. Rows may omit the clone size; those that give it use once, few, many or a size class.

TGCGCCAGCAGCGAAGGACTGCTAGCTGGAAACACCATATATTTT,CASSEGLLAGNTIYF,TRBJ1-3,-,TRBV5-1,-
TGTGCCAGCAGCCAAGCCGGGACAGGGGGCGCGGGAACTGAAGCTTTCTTT,CASSQAGTGGAGTEAFF,TRBJ1-1,TRBD1,TRBV3-1/TRBV3-2,-
TGTGCCAGCAGCCTTCACGACAGATACAATCAGCCCCAGCATTTT,CASSLHDRYNQPQHF,TRBJ1-5,-,TRBV9,-
TGTGCCATTACCCTAGGGGGCACCCGGAACACTGAAGCTTTCTTT,CAITLGGTRNTEAFF,TRBJ1-1,TRBD1,TRBV5-4,-
TGTGCCAGCAGCCAGCAGGGTATTCAGCCCCAGCATTTT,CASSQQGIQPQHF,TRBJ1-5,-,TRBV3-1/TRBV3-2,-
TGTGCCAGCAGCGTATTAGGGGCGGCGGATACGCAGTATTTT,CASSVLGAADTQYF,TRBJ2-3,-,TRBV9,-
TGTGCCAGCAGCGTAGCATTGTTGCGGGGAGGGACCGGGGAGCTGTTTTTT,CASSVALLRGGTGELFF,TRBJ2-2,TRBD2,TRBV9,-
TGCGCCAGCAGATGGGTGGCGGGGTACAATGAGCAGTTCTTC,CASRWVAGYNEQFF,TRBJ2-1,-,TRBV5-1,-
TGTGCCAGCAGTTCAGTACTGGGGTCGGGGACAGGGGAGCATGGCTACACCTTC,CASSSVLGSGTGEHGYTF,TRBJ1-2,TRBD1,TRBV25-1,-
TGCGCCAGCACCGATGGAGGGTTGTCTGGAAACACCATATATTTT,CASTDGGLSGNTIYF,TRBJ1-3,-,TRBV5-1,-
TGCAGCGTCCTTCCCCCGACAGGCTCTAGCACAGATACGCAGTATTTT,CSVLPPTGSSTDTQYF,TRBJ2-3,-,TRBV29-1,once
TGTGCCAGCAGCTTAGTAGGGACAGGCCCCCCGGGGGAGTATGGCTACACCTTC,CASSLVGTGPPGEYGYTF,TRBJ1-2,TRBD1,TRBV7-2,-
TGTGCCATCAGTGAGAGGGGGCAGGACGAGCAGTACTTC,CAISERGQDEQYF,TRBJ2-7,TRBD1,TRBV10-3,-
TGCGCCAGCAGCCCACAGGGTCGCACTGAAGCTTTCTTT,CASSPQGRTEAFF,TRBJ1-1,-,TRBV5-1,-
TGTGCCAGCAGCGCAAGACTTCAACCTCCCGGGGAGCTGTTTTTT,CASSARLQPPGELFF,TRBJ2-2,-,TRBV9,-
TGCGCCAGCAGCTCTAGCGGAAATGACAATGAGCAGTTCTTC,CASSSSGNDNEQFF,TRBJ2-1,TRBD2,TRBV5-1,-
TGTGCCAGCAGCTTAGCGGTTGGGACACTGGGGGAGCAGTACTTC,CASSLAVGTLGEQYF,TRBJ2-7,-,TRBV11-2,-
TGTGCCAGTAGCCGGACTAGCGGCCCTAATGAGCAGTTCTTC,CASSRTSGPNEQFF,TRBJ2-1,TRBD2,TRBV19,few
TGTGCCAGCAGCGCGGGACAGGGTAGGAAAAAACTGTTTTTT,CASSAGQGRKKLFF,TRBJ1-4,TRBD1,TRBV5-6,few
TGTGCCAGCAGAAGACAAGAGAATTCACCCCTCCACTTT,CASRRQENSPLHF,TRBJ1-6,-,TRBV6-5,-
TGTGCCACAGGGTTCAATCAGCCCCAGCATTTT,CATGFNQPQHF,TRBJ1-5,-,TRBV30,-
TGTGCCAGCAGCCAGGGACTGAACTATGGCTACACCTTC,CASSQGLNYGYTF,TRBJ1-2,-,TRBV3-1/TRBV3-2,-
TGTGCCAGCGGGGGCGCCTACGAGCAGTACTTC,CASGGAYEQYF,TRBJ2-7,-,TRBV7-9,-
TGTGCCAGCTCGCCTAACGCGGGAGTAGGTAATTGGGAGCAGTTCTTC,CASSPNAGVGNWEQFF,TRBJ2-1,TRBD2,TRBV18,-
TGTGCCATCAGTGAGAGGGGACAGGGGAATGAAAAACTGTTTTTT,CAISERGQGNEKLFF,TRBJ1-4,TRBD1,TRBV10-3,-
TGTGCCAGCTCACCAGTCCTAGCGGGAGGACTCTACGAGCAGTACTTC,CASSPVLAGGLYEQYF,TRBJ2-7,TRBD2,TRBV18,-
TGTGCCAGCAGCTATTACCTCACAGGGGGCAACTATGGCTACACCTTC,CASSYYLTGGNYGYTF,TRBJ1-2,TRBD1,TRBV5-8,once
TGTGCCAGCAGCCCCGGATATTCGGACAGCTATGGCTACACCTTC,CASSPGYSDSYGYTF,TRBJ1-2,-,TRBV9,-
TGTGCCAGCAGCCATTCGGGCGGGAACTATGGCTACACCTTC,CASSHSGGNYGYTF,TRBJ1-2,-,TRBV14,-
TGCGCCAGCAGCTTGTCCCGAATACCGCTGGGACAGGTCCACGAGCAGTACTTC,CASSLSRIPLGQVHEQYF,TRBJ2-7,TRBD1,TRBV5-1,-
TGTGCCAGCAGCAGAAGCGGGAATGGGGGTGAGCAGTTCTTC,CASSRSGNGGEQFF,TRBJ2-1,TRBD2,TRBV6-2/TRBV6-3,-
TGCAGCTCATGGGGCGGGGGACAGGCATATAATTCACCCCTCCACTTT,CSSWGGGQAYNSPLHF,TRBJ1-6,TRBD1,TRBV29-1,-
TGTGCCAGCAGTTATGCGAGACAGGTCCCAGATACGCAGTATTTT,CASSYARQVPDTQYF,TRBJ2-3,-,TRBV6-2/TRBV6-3,-
TGTGCCAACGAGCCTACAGGGGAGGCCAATCAGCCCCAGCATTTT,CANEPTGEANQPQHF,TRBJ1-5,TRBD1,TRBV24-1,-
TGTGCCAGCAGCTCCGCCGACAGGGTCTCTAGGGTTGGTGGCTACACCTTC,CASSSADRVSRVGGYTF,TRBJ1-2,TRBD1,TRBV5-8,-
TGTGCCAGCAGCCAAGGACAGGGGGCCTCCTACGAGCAGTACTTC,CASSQGQGASYEQYF,TRBJ2-7,TRBD1,TRBV11-3,-
TGTGCCAGTAGTAGGGGGACAGGGTGGAACACCGGGGAGCTGTTTTTT,CASSRGTGWNTGELFF,TRBJ2-2,TRBD1,TRBV19,-